This record looks at one T cell receptor (beta chain) sequence and its context. The antigen is undetermined. Germline CDR1 is MNHEY and CDR2 is SMNVEV (reference sequence). The CDR3 length is 17 residues. V was clipped by 6 bases and J by 2 bases; unmatched bases: 14. This sample is drawn from a study of cytomegalovirus exposure and HLA in healthy donors. Study observations and caveats: Per published reports, the classifier diagnosed cytomegalovirus status with high specificity and sensitivity.

Vbeta (60) and Jbeta (13) primers were used in the PCR. Assay: immunoSEQ multiplex PCR; the TCRdb copy retains only in-frame clones and omits some. The sample records 210,000 or so clones, about 79% being singletons. The sequence was obtained from a man between 18 and 35 years old in good health and CMV-seronegative. The V gene is TRBV27, the J gene TRBJ2-7; 9 positions agree with TRBD1. Sequencing used PBMCs. The DNA of the CDR3 is TGTGCCAGCAGGACACAGGGGGCGAGGTCTAGCACCTACGAGCAGTACTTC. Protein: CASRTQGARSSTYEQYF.